These 28 T cell receptor beta chains were all obtained from the same sample, sequenced in a study of T cell changes during pregnancy in multiple sclerosis (dated by TCRdb to the late 2010s). The method behind the library was the immunoSEQ multiplex PCR assay. TCRdb obtained this table from immuneACCESS and retained in-frame rearrangements with V and J assigned. These tables miss some clones; where compared with another copy, unresolved V genes account for less than half of the shortfall, and the remainder is unexplained. Present in this sample are over 30,000 clones, about nine tenths of which were seen just once. The ten largest clonotypes hold approximately 3.9% of the sample. Specimen: CD8+ T cells from peripheral blood mononuclear cells, collected in the second trimester of pregnancy. These receptors came from a female donor in good health, enrolled as a control in a pregnancy study.

V and J are TRBV29-1 and TRBJ1-4; tentatively, D is TRBD1 (6 bases). The CDR3 is 15 residues long. V gave up 7 bases and J gave up 0 bases, with 15 bases separating them. The germline CDR1 and CDR2 sequences are SQVTM and ANQGSEA. The CDR3 region has the DNA TGCAGCGCCCAGAGGGACATTGCAACTAATGAAAAACTGTTTTTT. Protein: CSAQRDIATNEKLFF. Based on the CDR3 plus reference TRBV29-1 and TRBJ1-4, the full variable domain is SAVISQKPSRDICQRGTSLTIQCQVDSQVTMMFWYRQQPGQSLTLIATANQGSEATYESGFVIDKFPISRPNLTFSTLTVSNMSPEDSSIYLCSAQRDIATNEKLFFGSGTQLSVL.

V usage is TRBV4-1 and J usage is TRBJ2-5; D perhaps matches TRBD1 (6 bases). The J call may be wrong; the DNA end is better matched by TRBJ2-7. This CDR3 has 14 residues. Germline V CDR1 and CDR2: MGHRA, YSYEKL. Here the CDR3 DNA reads TGCGCCAGCAGCCCCGAACAGGGAACCTACGAGCAGTACTTC. It specifies CASSPEQGTYEQYF.

The chain is built from TRBV9 and TRBJ2-1; 8 nucleotides agree with TRBD2. Looked up from germline, CDR1 is SGDLS and CDR2 is YYNGEE. The CDR3 has 15 amino acids. V was clipped by 3 bases and J by 7 bases; unmatched bases: 9. The CDR3 loop is CASSENGGGWNEQFF. CDR3 sequence (DNA): TGTGCCAGCAGCGAAAACGGGGGGGGGTGGAATGAGCAGTTCTTC.

Here the CDR3 reads CASSIDLGGANYGYTF. The CDR3 DNA sequence: TGTGCCAGTAGTATAGATCTCGGCGGAGCTAACTATGGCTACACCTTC. V gene TRBV19 combines with J gene TRBJ1-2; no firm D call. CDR3 length: 16 amino acids. Germline loops: CDR1 LNHDA, CDR2 SQIVND (reference sequence). The V and J ends lost 0 bases and 0 bases respectively, with 11 bases between them.

This clone was seen once. The chain carries TRBV11-1 and TRBJ1-2; 8 bases fit TRBD1. Looked up from germline, CDR1 is SGHAT and CDR2 is FQDESV (reference sequence). J was trimmed by 4 bases and V by 4 bases; bases with no gene match: 8. There are 15 residues in the CDR3. This chain's CDR3 is CASSSQTGAGYGYTF. As DNA, the CDR3 is TGTGCCAGCAGCTCGCAGACAGGGGCGGGCTATGGCTACACCTTC.

The chain carries TRBV9 and TRBJ2-1, with D tentatively TRBD2 (6 bases). Trimming took off 0 bases at V and 7 bases at J, with 14 bases between the two ends. Per the germline V gene, CDR1 is SGDLS and CDR2 is YYNGEE. The CDR3 spans 15 residues. The CDR3 DNA sequence: TGTGCCAGCAGCGTAGACGGCGAGGGACTTAATGAGCAGTTCTTC. It translates to CASSVDGEGLNEQFF.

The chain links TRBV27 to TRBJ1-2; no clear D. The CDR3 has 13 amino acids. Germline V lookup: CDR1 MNHEY, CDR2 SMNVEV (reference sequence). Trimming removed 8 bases at V and 7 bases at J, with 17 bases between. The CDR3 sequence is CASYGSSRPGYTF. Here the CDR3 DNA reads TGTGCCAGCTACGGATCCTCCAGGCCTGGCTACACCTTC.

This chain links TRBV14 with TRBJ2-7; the D gene is possibly TRBD1 (5 bases). This CDR3 is built from 15 residues. Trimming cost V 0 bases and J 5 bases, with 14 bases left between them. Germline V lookup: CDR1 SGHDN, CDR2 FVKESK. DNA of the CDR3: TGTGCCAGCAGCCAAGAAGGGGTATTCGTTGACGAGCAGTACTTC. Protein: CASSQEGVFVDEQYF.

The rearrangement uses TRBV11-2 and TRBJ2-1, with D possibly matching TRBD2 (5 bases). The CDR3 has 14 residues. CDR1 is SGHAT and CDR2 is FQNNGV in the germline V gene. Trimming cost V 5 bases and J 3 bases, with 11 bases left between them. CDR3 in DNA: TGTGCCAGCAGCCGCCCCGACTACTACAATGAGCAGTTCTTC. The encoded protein is CASSRPDYYNEQFF.

The chain carries TRBV13 and TRBJ2-3; 8 nucleotides align to TRBD2. The CDR3 has 16 amino acids. Per the germline V gene, CDR1 is PRHDT and CDR2 is FYEKMQ (reference sequence). The junction had 7 bases not matched to a gene; V was cut back by 5 bases and J by 0 bases. The CDR3: CASSPETSASTDTQYF. The CDR3 DNA follows: TGTGCCAGCAGCCCAGAGACTAGCGCAAGCACAGATACGCAGTATTTT.

The V and J genes are TRBV4-3 and TRBJ1-5; D gene ambiguous. There are 15 residues in the CDR3. In germline, CDR1 is LGHNA, CDR2 YSLEER. The V end was cut by 0 bases, the J end by 4 bases, with 10 bases between. The CDR3 sequence is CASSQDWRFNQPQHF. The DNA of the CDR3 is TGCGCCAGCAGCCAAGATTGGCGGTTTAATCAGCCCCAGCATTTT.

The chain employs TRBV7-2 and TRBJ2-6, with D unresolved. Germline CDR1 SGHTA, CDR2 FQGNSA. Trimming removed 8 bases from V and 0 bases from J, with 8 bases in between. The CDR3 has 14 residues. This CDR3 is CASRSYSGANVLTF. The CDR3 region has the DNA TGTGCCAGCCGATCCTACTCTGGGGCCAACGTCCTGACTTTC.

CDR3 sequence (DNA): TGTGCCAGCAGTTTTGGCCCGGGACAGGGTGGCTCCTACGAGCAGTACTTC. Protein: CASSFGPGQGGSYEQYF. The rearrangement joins TRBV27 to TRBJ2-7; 9 bases match TRBD1. The germline CDR1 and CDR2 sequences are MNHEY and SMNVEV (reference sequence). The J segment lost 0 bases and the V segment lost 3 bases, leaving 9 bases of the junction unmatched. The CDR3 spans 17 residues.

The chain links TRBV6-5 to TRBJ1-4; 8 nucleotides match TRBD1. J gave up 5 bases and V 8 bases, and 4 bases lay outside the gene matches. The CDR3 is made up of 13 amino acids. CDR1 and CDR2 from the germline V gene are MNHEY and SVGAGI. DNA for the CDR3: TGTGCCAGCCGGGGACAGGAGAATGAAAAACTGTTTTTT. It encodes CASRGQENEKLFF.

The rearrangement links TRBV9 to TRBJ1-1; tentative D call: TRBD1 (6 bases). Germline assignment: CDR1 SGDLS and CDR2 YYNGEE. CDR3 size: 17 residues. V shed 4 bases and J shed 0 bases, with 19 bases lying between them. The CDR3 coding sequence is TGTGCCAGCAGCCCCCGGGACACCACTTACCTGAACACTGAAGCTTTCTTT. Its protein is CASSPRDTTYLNTEAFF.

The rearrangement joins TRBV7-8 to TRBJ1-4, with D perhaps TRBD1 (5 bases). In germline, CDR1 is SGHVS, CDR2 FQNEAQ. The CDR3 length is 14 residues. The germline V and J ends were trimmed by 3 bases and 8 bases, with 13 bases remaining between them. The CDR3 spells CASSLMGGREKLFF. In nucleotides, the CDR3 is TGTGCCAGCAGCTTGATGGGGGGAAGAGAAAAACTGTTTTTT.

The J gene is TRBJ2-3, the V gene TRBV5-4; 7 bases agree with TRBD1. CDR3 size: 16 residues. The V and J ends lost 4 bases and 4 bases, in that order; junction bases with no gene match: 12. CDR1 SGHNT and CDR2 YYREEE come from the germline V gene (reference sequence). The CDR3 protein is CASSNSDRAGADTQYF. The CDR3 DNA is TGTGCCAGCAGCAATTCCGACAGGGCAGGGGCAGATACGCAGTATTTT.

V and J are TRBV6-5 and TRBJ1-2; 8 bases align to TRBD1. Germline assignment: CDR1 MNHEY and CDR2 SVGAGI. Trimming removed 5 bases from V and 10 bases from J; junction bases left unmatched: 15. The CDR3 runs to 15 residues. CDR3 DNA: TGTGCCAGCAGTCCAAGGACAGGGAAGGCGGATTTCTACACCTTC. It encodes CASSPRTGKADFYTF.

This clone was recorded only once. The V call is TRBV11-3, the J call TRBJ2-1, with TRBD1 as a possible D gene (5 bases). V lost 4 bases and J lost 8, with 15 bases in between. The CDR3 is 14 amino acids. Germline CDR1 is SGHNT and CDR2 is YENEEA. The chain's CDR3 is CASSSPGHGDEQFF. In DNA, the CDR3 is TGTGCCAGCAGCTCCCCCGGACACGGCGATGAGCAGTTCTTC.

V gene TRBV27 combines with J gene TRBJ1-2, with 10 bases that match TRBD1. The CDR3 has 12 residues. The V gene end was trimmed by 10 bases and the J gene end by 8 bases; junction bases not matched to a gene: 7. Per the germline V gene, CDR1 is MNHEY and CDR2 is SMNVEV (reference sequence). CDR3 coding DNA: TGTGCCACACGACAGGGGGCGGGCGGCTACACCTTC. It translates to CATRQGAGGYTF.

The rearrangement uses TRBV19 and TRBJ1-5, with D unresolved. CDR1 is LNHDA and CDR2 is SQIVND in the germline V gene (reference sequence). The CDR3 extends over 15 amino acids. Deletions cut 3 bases from V and 0 bases from J, with 9 bases between. The CDR3 reads CASSISHYSNQPQHF. The CDR3 region has the DNA TGTGCCAGTAGTATCAGCCACTATAGCAATCAGCCCCAGCATTTT.

Only one count was recorded for this clone. The chain recombines TRBV7-8 with TRBJ2-7, with TRBD2 matching 14 bases. The V segment lost 4 bases and the J segment 1 base; nucleotides outside the gene matches: 3. The CDR3 has 16 amino acids. Germline V gene lookup returns CDR1 SGHVS and CDR2 FQNEAQ. CDR3 protein: CASSYRTSGGSYEQYF. The CDR3 nucleotides are TGTGCCAGCAGCTACCGGACTAGCGGGGGGTCCTACGAGCAGTACTTC.

The genes are TRBV11-2 and TRBJ2-1, with D possibly TRBD2 on 5 matching bases. V was pared by 0 bases and J by 5 bases, with 5 bases between. CDR1 SGHAT and CDR2 FQNNGV come from the germline V gene. The CDR3 is 13 residues long. Here the CDR3 DNA reads TGTGCCAGCAGCTTAGAACTAGACAATGAGCAGTTCTTC. It yields the protein CASSLELDNEQFF.

The genes are TRBV15 and TRBJ2-3, with 11 bases identical to TRBD2. The germline gives CDR1 LNHNV, CDR2 YYDKDF (reference sequence). The CDR3 covers 17 residues. Trimming at V came to 9 bases and at J to 0 bases, leaving 11 bases not matched to a gene. CDR3 sequence: CATTRASGGISTDTQYF. Written as DNA, the CDR3 is TGTGCCACGACGCGGGCTAGCGGGGGGATTAGCACAGATACGCAGTATTTT.

The rearrangement links TRBV28 to TRBJ1-1; possibly TRBD1 for D (6 bases). Germline CDR1 reads MDHEN; CDR2 reads SYDVKM. V was shortened by 3 bases and J by 5 bases, with 16 bases between the two germline ends. The CDR3 extends over 15 amino acids. The CDR3 region is CASSFLGIRGTEAFF. The CDR3 region has the DNA TGTGCCAGCAGTTTTTTGGGGATTAGGGGGACTGAAGCTTTCTTT.

The chain employs TRBV27 and TRBJ1-2; D is perhaps TRBD1 (6 bases). This CDR3 has 12 amino acids. Germline assignment: CDR1 MNHEY and CDR2 SMNVEV (reference sequence). Trimming removed 5 bases from V and 6 bases from J, with 10 bases in between. CDR3 in amino acids: CASSGNRDGYTF. CDR3 DNA: TGTGCCAGCAGTGGAAACAGGGATGGCTACACCTTC.

CDR3 protein: CASSIREGVYEQYF. For the CDR3, the DNA is TGTGCCAGTAGTATCAGGGAAGGGGTCTACGAGCAGTACTTC. The chain has TRBV19 and TRBJ2-7; maybe TRBD1 (5 bases). V lost 3 bases to trimming and J lost 3 bases, with 12 bases between them. The V gene's germline CDR1 is LNHDA and CDR2 SQIVND (reference sequence). The CDR3 is 14 amino acids.

V gene TRBV30 combines with J gene TRBJ1-1, with D perhaps matching TRBD1 (6 bases). With 8 bases removed from V and 11 bases from J, the gap between germline ends came to 15 bases. Germline V gene sequence: CDR1 GTSNPN, CDR2 SVGIG (reference sequence). The CDR3 runs to 10 residues. The CDR3 DNA reads TGTGCCAGCACTCCGGGGGGCGCTTTCTTT. It yields the protein CASTPGGAFF.